Listed below are T cell receptor beta chains from one sample, sequenced in a study of T-cell memory formation after mild COVID-19. TCRdb used MiXCR to reprocess the 5' RACE reads, holding one entry per CDR3 protein. The sample contains around 250,000 distinct CDR3 sequences, roughly 17% of which appear only once. Sequenced input: PBMCs or a T cell subset sorted from them (not recorded which). The receptor source for this set is a man between 18 and 29 years old who had mild COVID-19 (a few samples of this study predate the infection). Cell type and time point are not known. CDR3s include the opening cysteine and the closing phenylalanine or tryptophan.

V	J	CDR3
TRBV4-2	TRBJ1-3	CASSHDSVSGNTIYF
TRBV7-9	TRBJ1-2	CASSSTSLDDRVEYGYTF
TRBV6-5	TRBJ2-1	CSSSYPLADNEQFF
TRBV7-9	TRBJ2-1	CASSSNLGGFYNEQFF
TRBV6-5	TRBJ2-3	CASSYAGAYTDTQYF
TRBV7-9	TRBJ1-4	CASSRDSSKLFF
TRBV29-1	TRBJ2-1	CSVGSGTSGVNEQFF
TRBV7-9	TRBJ2-2	CASSLARTTGELFF
TRBV5-4	TRBJ2-5	CASSLGAVEDF
TRBV5-1	TRBJ2-5	CASSLGTRQETQYF
TRBV2	TRBJ1-5	CASSEGHNQPQHF
TRBV4-1	TRBJ2-1	CASSQARGGRTGNEQFF
TRBV10-3	TRBJ2-7	CAITGQGNHEQYF
TRBV5-1	TRBJ2-1	CASSLALRSPSYNEQFF
TRBV7-9	TRBJ1-4	CASRGQTNEKLFF
TRBV20-1	TRBJ2-2	CSAPVAGGGLYNTGELFF
TRBV5-1	TRBJ2-7	CASRGARVGEFGTYEQYF
TRBV10-3	TRBJ1-5	CAITTAVRNQPQHF
TRBV6-5	TRBJ2-2	CASKHQNTGELFF
TRBV3-1	TRBJ2-1	CASSQSIHNEQFF